Listed here are 22 T cell receptor beta chains from one sample, sequenced in a study of blood T cell repertoires in COVID-19. Clones were sequenced by immunoSEQ multiplex PCR, and TCRdb holds only the in-frame ones, with some missing. The repertoire holds 200,000 to 300,000 clones, with approximately 86% as singletons. Sequencing was carried out using peripheral blood. These receptors were obtained from a man in his 60s who had recovered from COVID-19.

This clone was observed a few times. CDR3 loop: CASSPGRGNTGELFF. The CDR3 nucleotides are TGTGCCAGCTCACCCGGGCGGGGGAACACCGGGGAGCTGTTTTTT. This chain uses TRBV5-4 with TRBJ2-2; D may be TRBD2 (6 bases). The V gene's germline CDR1 is SGHNT and CDR2 YYREEE (reference sequence). V lost 7 bases and J 1 base, leaving 14 bases between the germline ends. The CDR3 is 15 amino acids. The full variable domain, rest sourced from reference TRBV5-4 and TRBJ2-2, is ETGVTQSPTHLIKTRGQQVTLRCSSQSGHNTVSWYQQALGQGPQFIFQYYREEENGRGNFPPRFSGLQFPNYSSELNVNALELDDSALYLCASSPGRGNTGELFFGEGSRLTVL.

V usage is TRBV5-1 and J usage is TRBJ1-5, with 9 bases fitting TRBD1. The junction had 5 bases not matched to a gene; V was cut back by 3 bases and J by 7 bases. Germline lookup yields CDR1 SGHRS and CDR2 YFSETQ. The CDR3 sequence is 14 residues long. The CDR3 loop is CASSYGTGNQPQHF. The CDR3 DNA reads as TGCGCCAGCAGCTACGGGACAGGGAACCAGCCCCAGCATTTT.

The chain recombines TRBV6-5 with TRBJ2-1; 14 nucleotides match TRBD2. CDR3 size: 14 residues. Losses at the gene ends were 5 bases for V and 12 bases for J; bases not matched to a gene: 6. From germline, CDR1 is MNHEY and CDR2 SVGAGI. The CDR3 DNA reads as TGTGCCAGCAGTCTTGGACTAGCGGGGGGCGGGCAGTTCTTC. Translation: CASSLGLAGGGQFF.

V gene TRBV6-5 combines with J gene TRBJ1-1; no reliable D call. This CDR3 is 14 amino acids long. Per the germline V gene, CDR1 is MNHEY and CDR2 is SVGAGI. The V end lost 0 bases, the J end lost 4 bases, and 9 bases lay between the germline ends. The chain's CDR3 is CASSYSYDSTEAFF. CDR3 nucleotides: TGTGCCAGCAGTTACTCGTATGATAGCACTGAAGCTTTCTTT.

The rearrangement links TRBV7-2 to TRBJ2-7, with 8 bases identical to TRBD1. Looked up from germline, CDR1 is SGHTA and CDR2 is FQGNSA. J gave up 1 base and V 4 bases, and 12 bases lay outside the gene matches. This CDR3 comprises 17 residues. DNA for the CDR3: TGTGCCAGCAGCTATCGTTTACAGGGGGAACGATCCTACGAGCAGTACTTC. It yields the protein CASSYRLQGERSYEQYF.

J is TRBJ2-7 and V is TRBV25-1; D is possibly TRBD2 (5 bases). Germline CDR1 is MGHDK and CDR2 is SYGVNS. This CDR3 comprises 13 residues. Between the trimmed V and J ends, which lost 6 bases and 3 bases, there was a span of 12 bases. CDR3 sequence reads: CASRRVAVYEQYV. The CDR3 DNA follows: TGTGCCAGCAGGCGGGTAGCAGTCTACGAGCAGTACGTC.

The CDR3 sequence is CASSTTHQGSSYEQYV. Written as DNA, the CDR3 is TGTGCCAGCAGTACTACCCATCAGGGGAGCTCCTACGAGCAGTACGTC. This rearrangement joins TRBV6-6 to TRBJ2-7; D is perhaps TRBD1 (6 bases). The CDR3 has 16 residues. Trimming stripped 5 bases from V and 0 bases from J, with 17 bases between. Germline V lookup: CDR1 MNHNY, CDR2 SVGAGI (reference sequence).

CDR3 nucleotide sequence: TGTGCCAGCAGCCCCGGACAGGGACCCTACGAGCAGTACTTC. Its protein is CASSPGQGPYEQYF. The rearrangement links TRBV5-4 to TRBJ2-7; 8 bases map to TRBD1. Trimming cost V 4 bases and J 2 bases; bases outside gene matches: 5. CDR1 and CDR2 from the germline V gene are SGHNT and YYREEE (reference sequence). The CDR3 consists of 14 residues.

The chain recombines TRBV7-9 with TRBJ2-7; TRBD2 aligns across 10 bases. Germline V gene sequence: CDR1 SEHNR, CDR2 FQNEAQ (reference sequence). CDR3 length: 15 amino acids. The junction had 9 bases not matched to a gene; V was cut back by 2 bases and J by 8 bases. The CDR3 region is CASSLWLAGELKQYF. CDR3 coding DNA: TGTGCCAGCAGCTTATGGCTAGCGGGGGAGTTGAAGCAGTACTTC.

The chain combines TRBV7-8 with TRBJ2-7; weak D call: TRBD2 (6 bases). The length of the CDR3 is 13 residues. Between the trimmed V and J ends, which lost 5 bases and 5 bases, there was a span of 13 bases. The germline V gene encodes CDR1 SGHVS and CDR2 FQNEAQ. The CDR3 spells CASSQEWGDEQYV. Written as DNA, the CDR3 is TGTGCCAGCAGCCAAGAATGGGGGGACGAGCAGTACGTC.

Only a few counts were recorded for this clone. DNA for the CDR3: TGTGCCAGCTCATACGGACTAGCGGGGAACTACGAGCAGTACGTC. It encodes CASSYGLAGNYEQYV. The chain uses TRBV18 and TRBJ2-7; TRBD2 aligns across 12 bases. This CDR3 has 15 amino acids. Germline values: CDR1 KGHSH, CDR2 LQKENI. V lost 5 bases, J lost 3 bases, and 5 bases stayed unmatched.

The rearrangement links TRBV5-1 to TRBJ2-7; TRBD1 matches at 7 bases. Per the germline V gene, CDR1 is SGHRS and CDR2 is YFSETQ. CDR3 size: 15 residues. The V and J ends lost 0 bases and 0 bases, in that order; junction bases with no gene match: 3. This CDR3 is CASSLEGASSYEQYF. Here the CDR3 DNA reads TGCGCCAGCAGCTTGGAGGGGGCTAGCTCCTACGAGCAGTACTTC.

This rearrangement joins TRBV5-1 to TRBJ2-7; D may be TRBD1 (6 bases). This CDR3 has 14 residues. V shed 7 bases and J shed 6 bases, with 20 bases lying between them. The V gene's germline CDR1 is SGHRS and CDR2 YFSETQ. This CDR3 is CASGAGRGASEQYF. CDR3 bases: TGCGCCAGCGGCGCCGGCAGGGGCGCGTCCGAGCAGTACTTC.

The genes are TRBV20-1 and TRBJ1-1; the match to TRBD1 covers 7 bases. V was pared by 6 bases and J by 3 bases, with 1 base of the junction left unmatched. Germline V CDR1 and CDR2: DFQATT, SNEGSKA (reference sequence). This CDR3 has 11 residues. This CDR3 is CSARGDTEAFF. Written as DNA, the CDR3 is TGCAGTGCCAGGGGGGACACTGAAGCTTTCTTT.

The V and J genes are TRBV19 and TRBJ2-3; 8 nucleotides align to TRBD2. V was clipped by 5 bases and J by 2 bases; unmatched bases: 6. This CDR3 has 15 amino acids. In germline, CDR1 is LNHDA, CDR2 SQIVND (reference sequence). In DNA form, the CDR3 reads TGTGCCAGTAGTCCACGGGGGGGTTTCACAGATACGCAGTATTTT. Translating gives CASSPRGGFTDTQYF.

Details on this clone: Other DNA variants within this sample encode the same CDR3. V is TRBV12-3 or TRBV12-4 and J is TRBJ1-2, with 7 bases aligning to TRBD1. This CDR3 comprises 13 residues. With V trimmed by 4 bases and J by 4 bases, 3 bases remained unmatched. For the CDR3, the DNA is TGTGCCAGCAGTTCCGGGACAGTCTATGGCTACACCTTC. Residues: CASSSGTVYGYTF.

In this sample, this clone turned up a few times. The V call is TRBV5-4, the J call TRBJ2-6, with a possible D match to TRBD1 (6 bases). CDR1 is SGHNT, CDR2 YYREEE, per germline (reference sequence). V dropped 4 bases and J dropped 0 bases, with 11 bases sitting between them. The CDR3 is 16 amino acids. The CDR3 DNA reads as TGTGCCAGCAGCGGCGGACAGCTCTCTGGGGCCAACGTCCTGACTTTC. Protein product: CASSGGQLSGANVLTF.

The CDR3 bases are TGTGCCAGCAGTTTTTCAGTCGCCTACGAGCAGTACGTC. Amino acids: CASSFSVAYEQYV. The V gene is TRBV25-1, the J gene TRBJ2-7; D unclear. This CDR3 region has 13 residues. V was clipped by 5 bases and J by 2 bases, with 10 bases between them. Germline-derived CDR1 and CDR2 are MGHDK and SYGVNS.

The chain is built from TRBV2 and TRBJ2-7, with TRBD1 matching over 10 bases. V gave up 6 bases and J gave up 0 bases; unmatched junction bases: 5. Germline CDR1 and CDR2: SNHLY and FYNNEI. This CDR3 region has 15 residues. CDR3 coding DNA: TGTGCCAGCAGCTTGGGACAGGGGAGCTCCTACGAGCAGTACGTC. Translated: CASSLGQGSSYEQYV.

The chain couples TRBV19 to TRBJ1-6; no definite D call. Trimming left V 3 bases short and J 3 bases short, with 9 bases between. There are 15 residues in the CDR3. Looked up from germline, CDR1 is LNHDA and CDR2 is SQIVND (reference sequence). Written as DNA, the CDR3 is TGTGCCAGTAGTATCACGGGAGACTATAATTCACCCCTCCACTTT. Protein product: CASSITGDYNSPLHF.

The genes are TRBV6-5 and TRBJ1-5, with TRBD1 matching 8 bases. Germline V gene lookup returns CDR1 MNHEY and CDR2 SVGAGI. The CDR3 has 14 residues. Losses at the gene ends were 5 bases for V and 6 bases for J; bases not matched to a gene: 6. CDR3 protein: CASSLGQGRQPQHF. The DNA of the CDR3 is TGTGCCAGCAGTCTAGGACAGGGTCGTCAGCCCCAGCATTTT.

The CDR3 DNA reads as TGTGCCAGCAGCGGGCAGCCTAAGGGACTAGCGGGCACCTACGAGCAGTACTTC. This gives the protein CASSGQPKGLAGTYEQYF. The chain employs TRBV6-2 or TRBV6-3 and TRBJ2-7, with 12 bases identical to TRBD2. The germline V gene has CDR1 MNHEY and CDR2 SVGEGT. The trim removed 6 bases at V and 2 bases at J, leaving 14 bases unmatched. This CDR3 has 18 amino acids.